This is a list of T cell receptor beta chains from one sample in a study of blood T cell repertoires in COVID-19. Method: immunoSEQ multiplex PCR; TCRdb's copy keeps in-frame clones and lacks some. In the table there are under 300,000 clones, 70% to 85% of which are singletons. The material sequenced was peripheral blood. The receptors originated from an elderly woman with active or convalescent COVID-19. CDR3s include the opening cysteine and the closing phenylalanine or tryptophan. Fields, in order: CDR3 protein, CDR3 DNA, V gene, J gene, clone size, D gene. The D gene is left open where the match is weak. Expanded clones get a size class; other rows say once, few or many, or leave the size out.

CDR3: CAWSNRGTEAFF
DNA: TGTGCCTGGTCAAACAGAGGGACTGAAGCTTTCTTT
V: TRBV30
J: TRBJ1-1
size: NA
D: NA

CDR3: CASSPRQGLGYTF
DNA: TGTGCCAGCAGCCCGCGACAGGGTCTAGGCTACACCTTC
V: TRBV7-9
J: TRBJ1-2
size: NA
D: TRBD1

CDR3: CASSKRTGEAFF
DNA: TGTGCCAGCAGCAAGCGGACAGGGGAAGCTTTCTTT
V: TRBV28
J: TRBJ1-1
size: NA
D: TRBD1

CDR3: CASKFQGIYEQYF
DNA: TGTGCCAGTAAATTTCAGGGGATCTACGAGCAGTACTTC
V: TRBV2
J: TRBJ2-7
size: NA
D: NA

CDR3: CAIRRKRRRWGVPSYNEQFF
DNA: TGTGCCATCAGGAGAAAACGGCGGAGGTGGGGTGTCCCTTCCTACAATGAGCAGTTCTTC
V: TRBV10-3
J: TRBJ2-1
size: NA
D: NA

CDR3: CASSLPLAGVHETQYF
DNA: TGCGCCAGCAGCTTGCCACTAGCGGGAGTTCATGAGACCCAGTACTTC
V: TRBV5-1
J: TRBJ2-5
size: NA
D: TRBD2

CDR3: CASSDGVHTF
DNA: TGTGCCAGCAGTGACGGGGTCCACACCTTC
V: TRBV2
J: TRBJ1-2
size: NA
D: NA

CDR3: CAISEQGQPVYNEQFF
DNA: TGTGCCATCAGTGAACAGGGACAGCCCGTATACAATGAGCAGTTCTTC
V: TRBV10-3
J: TRBJ2-1
size: NA
D: TRBD1

CDR3: CASSKTGGNSPLHF
DNA: TGTGCCAGTAGCAAGACAGGGGGTAATTCACCCCTCCACTTT
V: TRBV19
J: TRBJ1-6
size: NA
D: TRBD1

CDR3: CASSSGSGIYEQYF
DNA: TGTGCCAGCAGTTCGGGTAGCGGGATCTACGAGCAGTACTTC
V: TRBV25-1
J: TRBJ2-7
size: NA
D: TRBD2

CDR3: CATSDRLTSGGLDTQYF
DNA: TGTGCCACCAGTGATAGACTGACTAGCGGGGGTCTGGATACGCAGTATTTT
V: TRBV24-1
J: TRBJ2-3
size: NA
D: TRBD2

CDR3: CASSRDNSYEQYF
DNA: TGCGCCAGCAGCCGGGACAATTCCTACGAGCAGTACTTC
V: TRBV5-1
J: TRBJ2-7
size: NA
D: NA

CDR3: CASSLGTGNSGNTIYF
DNA: TGTGCCAGCAGCTTAGGGACAGGGAACTCTGGAAACACCATATATTTT
V: TRBV7-6
J: TRBJ1-3
size: NA
D: TRBD1

CDR3: CAISESGGYGYTF
DNA: TGTGCCATCAGTGAGTCGGGAGGGTATGGCTACACCTTC
V: TRBV10-3
J: TRBJ1-2
size: NA
D: NA

CDR3: CASSLNGVRGSEFF
DNA: TGTGCCAGCAGCTTAAACGGCGTTCGAGGCTCGGAGTTCTTC
V: TRBV7-7
J: TRBJ2-1
size: NA
D: NA

CDR3: CAISEAAPSSYNEQFF
DNA: TGTGCCATCAGTGAGGCGGCCCCGAGCTCCTACAATGAGCAGTTCTTC
V: TRBV10-3
J: TRBJ2-1
size: NA
D: NA

CDR3: CASRKTGPSSYNSPLHF
DNA: TGTGCCAGTAGGAAGACGGGTCCCAGCTCCTATAATTCACCCCTCCACTTT
V: TRBV19
J: TRBJ1-6
size: NA
D: NA

CDR3: CASSDPQRTGYRGYTF
DNA: TGTGCCAGCTCAGACCCCCAGAGAACAGGGTATCGTGGCTACACCTTC
V: TRBV18
J: TRBJ1-2
size: few
D: NA

CDR3: CASNFGGSNTEAFF
DNA: TGTGCCAGTAATTTCGGGGGATCTAACACTGAAGCTTTCTTT
V: TRBV19
J: TRBJ1-1
size: NA
D: NA

CDR3: CASSPSPTGVNGYTF
DNA: TGTGCCAGCAGCCCATCTCCTACAGGGGTAAATGGCTACACCTTC
V: TRBV11-2
J: TRBJ1-2
size: few
D: TRBD1

CDR3: CASSISDVRSNEQFF
DNA: TGTGCCAGTAGTATCTCTGATGTGAGGAGCAATGAGCAGTTCTTC
V: TRBV19
J: TRBJ2-1
size: NA
D: NA

CDR3: CASSLGQGGLGTEAFF
DNA: TGCGCCAGCAGCCTCGGACAGGGAGGGTTGGGCACTGAAGCTTTCTTT
V: TRBV5-1
J: TRBJ1-1
size: once
D: TRBD1

CDR3: CAWIPGWRVEGEQYF
DNA: TGTGCCTGGATCCCCGGATGGAGGGTCGAAGGAGAGCAGTACTTC
V: TRBV30
J: TRBJ2-7
size: NA
D: NA

CDR3: CASSQDIGGTYSGNTIYF
DNA: TGTGCCAGCAGCCAAGATATAGGGGGAACCTACTCTGGAAACACCATATATTTT
V: TRBV4-2
J: TRBJ1-3
size: NA
D: NA

CDR3: CASRTLAGGVSYNEQFF
DNA: TGTGCCAGCAGGACCCTAGCGGGAGGGGTGTCCTACAATGAGCAGTTCTTC
V: TRBV28
J: TRBJ2-1
size: NA
D: TRBD2

CDR3: CATETGVATGEQYF
DNA: TGTGCCACGGAAACAGGGGTGGCTACGGGAGAGCAGTACTTC
V: TRBV19
J: TRBJ2-7
size: once
D: TRBD1

CDR3: CASSSTGGVNQPQHF
DNA: TGTGCCAGCAGTTCGACAGGGGGTGTCAATCAGCCCCAGCATTTT
V: TRBV3-1/TRBV3-2
J: TRBJ1-5
size: NA
D: TRBD1

CDR3: CASSFGQGGVVAFF
DNA: TGTGCCAGTAGTTTCGGACAGGGGGGGGTTGTCGCTTTCTTT
V: TRBV19
J: TRBJ1-1
size: few
D: TRBD1

CDR3: CASSLVPGNTEAFF
DNA: TGCGCCAGCAGCTTGGTTCCGGGGAACACTGAAGCTTTCTTT
V: TRBV5-1
J: TRBJ1-1
size: NA
D: NA